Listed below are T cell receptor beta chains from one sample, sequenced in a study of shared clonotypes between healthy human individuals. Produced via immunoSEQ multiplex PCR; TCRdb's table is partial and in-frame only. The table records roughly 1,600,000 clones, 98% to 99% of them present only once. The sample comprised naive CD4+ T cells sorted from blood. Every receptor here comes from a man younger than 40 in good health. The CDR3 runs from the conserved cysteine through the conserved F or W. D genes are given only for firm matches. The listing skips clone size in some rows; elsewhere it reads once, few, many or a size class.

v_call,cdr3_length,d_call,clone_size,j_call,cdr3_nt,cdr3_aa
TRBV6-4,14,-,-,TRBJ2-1,TGTGCCAGCAGTGGGGAAGCTGGGTACAATGAGCAGTTCTTC,CASSGEAGYNEQFF
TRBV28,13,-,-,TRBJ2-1,TGTGCCAGCAGCTCCGGTCCCGCCGGGGGGCAGTTCTTC,CASSSGPAGGQFF
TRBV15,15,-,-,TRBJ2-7,TGTGCCACCAGCAGAGAAGTAGGGCGATCCTACGAGCAGTACTTC,CATSREVGRSYEQYF
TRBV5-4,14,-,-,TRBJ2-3,TGTGCCAGCAGCTTGGCCAAGGGCACAGATACGCAGTATTTT,CASSLAKGTDTQYF
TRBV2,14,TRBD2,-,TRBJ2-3,TGTGCCAGCAGGGGACTAGCTTTTCCAGATACGCAGTATTTT,CASRGLAFPDTQYF
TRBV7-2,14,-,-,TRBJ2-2,TGTGCCAGCAGCTCTTATCGGGGGACCGGGGAGCTGTTTTTT,CASSSYRGTGELFF
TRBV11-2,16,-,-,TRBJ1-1,TGTGCCAGCAGCTTAGGGATCCGGGCCCCAGGCACTGAAGCTTTCTTT,CASSLGIRAPGTEAFF
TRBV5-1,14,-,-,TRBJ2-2,TGCGCCAGCAGCTCTACAGTTCTCACCGGGGAGCTGTTTTTT,CASSSTVLTGELFF
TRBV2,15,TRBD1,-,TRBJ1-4,TGTGCCAGCAGTGACGGACAGGGTCAGGCTGAAAAACTGTTTTTT,CASSDGQGQAEKLFF
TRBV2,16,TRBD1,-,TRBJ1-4,TGTGCCAGCAGCGGGCGGGACAGGGGCCCCGGAGAAAAACTGTTTTTT,CASSGRDRGPGEKLFF
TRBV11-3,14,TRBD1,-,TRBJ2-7,TGTGCCAGCAGCGCCGGACAGGGGTCCTACGAGCAGTACTTC,CASSAGQGSYEQYF
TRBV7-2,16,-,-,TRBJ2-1,TGTGCCAGCAGCCGAGCAGGGGCGGGAACCTACAATGAGCAGTTCTTC,CASSRAGAGTYNEQFF
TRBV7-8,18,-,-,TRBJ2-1,TGTGCCAGCAACTCTGAGGGACGAGCGGGCTTCGCCTACAATGAGCAGTTCTTC,CASNSEGRAGFAYNEQFF
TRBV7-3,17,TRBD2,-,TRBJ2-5,TGTGCCAGCAGCACGGGACTAGCGGGAGGAGTGGGAGAGACCCAGTACTTC,CASSTGLAGGVGETQYF
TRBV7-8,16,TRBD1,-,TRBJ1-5,TGTGCCAGCAGCTTAGAGGGACAGTATAGCAATCAGCCCCAGCATTTT,CASSLEGQYSNQPQHF
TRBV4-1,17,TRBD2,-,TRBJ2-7,TGCGCCAGCAGCCAAGGATTGAGCGGGAGGATAACGGGCGAGCAGTACTTC,CASSQGLSGRITGEQYF
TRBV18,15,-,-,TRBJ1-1,TGTGCCAGCTCACCTAAACAGGGAGGCGAAACTGAAGCTTTCTTT,CASSPKQGGETEAFF
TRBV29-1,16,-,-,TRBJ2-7,TGCAGCGTTGAAGAGATCTTCGGGACAAGGAGACACGAGCAGTACTTC,CSVEEIFGTRRHEQYF
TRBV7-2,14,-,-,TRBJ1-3,TGTGCCAGCAGCTTAGGACACTCTGGAAACACCATATATTTT,CASSLGHSGNTIYF
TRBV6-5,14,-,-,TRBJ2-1,TGTGCCAGCAGTGACAGATACAGGGACAATGAGCAGTTCTTC,CASSDRYRDNEQFF
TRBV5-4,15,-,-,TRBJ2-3,TGTGCCAGCAGTTTGGTGGCAGGGCCCCCGGATACGCAGTATTTT,CASSLVAGPPDTQYF
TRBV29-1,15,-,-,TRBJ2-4,TGCAGCGTCCCGAAGATCAGGTTACGCCGGGGGATTCAGTACTTC,CSVPKIRLRRGIQYF
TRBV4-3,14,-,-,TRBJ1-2,TGCGCCAGCAGCCAGACCCGGGTCGACTATGGCTACACCTTC,CASSQTRVDYGYTF
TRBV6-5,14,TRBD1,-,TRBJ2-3,TGTGCCAGCAGAAGACAGGGGGCGGGAGATACGCAGTATTTT,CASRRQGAGDTQYF
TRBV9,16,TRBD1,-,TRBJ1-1,TGTGCCAGCAGCGTAGGTCCCGGGACAGGGAGGGCTGAAGCTTTCTTT,CASSVGPGTGRAEAFF
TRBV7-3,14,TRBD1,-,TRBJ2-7,TGTGCCAGCAGCTTCGGGGGACAGGGCTACGAGCAGTACTTC,CASSFGGQGYEQYF
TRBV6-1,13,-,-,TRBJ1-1,TGTGCCAGCAATAGAGGGGTAAGGACTGAAGCTTTCTTT,CASNRGVRTEAFF
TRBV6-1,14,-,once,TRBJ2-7,TGTGCCAGCAGTGAAGGTGTAAACGGCTACGAGCAGTACTTC,CASSEGVNGYEQYF
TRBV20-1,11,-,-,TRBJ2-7,TGCAGTGCTAGAGATGCCTACGAGCAGTACTTC,CSARDAYEQYF
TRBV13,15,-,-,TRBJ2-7,TGTGCCAGCAGCTTAAATTGGGCCACCCCCCACGAGCAGTACTTC,CASSLNWATPHEQYF
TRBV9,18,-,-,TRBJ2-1,TGTGCCAGCAGCGCCTATAGGGGACCCGTCGGGTCCTACAATGAGCAGTTCTTC,CASSAYRGPVGSYNEQFF
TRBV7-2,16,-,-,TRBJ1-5,TGTGCCAGCAGCTTAGAAGGTACAGGGCTCAATCAGCCCCAGCATTTT,CASSLEGTGLNQPQHF